The source of this T cell receptor beta chain is a study of T cell repertoires in cytomegalovirus infection. This clonotype was picked up a small number of times. TCRdb itself ran the reads through MiXCR, one entry per CDR3 protein. Of fewer than 400,000 distinct CDR3 sequences listed, less than 20% are singletons. V shed 6 bases and J shed 1 base, with 27 bases lying between them. Germline V lookup: CDR1 MDHEN, CDR2 SYDVKM. The CDR3 runs 19 residues. V gene TRBV28 combines with J gene TRBJ1-2; D remains unclear. This receptor was identified in a human donor in good health (CMV status not recorded). Some clones in this sample may be carry-over from other donors' samples. The sample was PBMCs. CDR3 sequence reads: CASSPHPWTDSEGNYGYTF. The CDR3 nucleotides are TGTGCCAGCAGCCCCCACCCCTGGACCGACTCGGAGGGTAACTATGGCTACACCTTC.